This is a list of T cell receptor beta chains from one sample in a study of T-cell reconstitution after alpha-beta-depleted transplantation in children. TCRdb re-called the PCR reads with MiXCR, one entry per CDR3 protein. The table has 450,000 to 600,000 distinct CDR3 sequences, 32% seen once. The sample in question was PBMCs from the stem cell graft donor, obtained from the stem cell graft. These receptors originate from a human donor who donated a stem cell graft to a child with aplastic anemia. CDR3s include the opening cysteine and the closing phenylalanine or tryptophan. Each record gives: clone size, CDR3 length, J gene, D gene, V gene, CDR3 DNA, CDR3 protein. D genes are given only for firm matches. Size tells how often a clone was seen (once, few, many) or the class of an expanded clone, and some rows leave it out.

clone size: .; CDR3 length: 16; J gene: TRBJ1-6; D gene: .; V gene: TRBV12-3/TRBV12-4; CDR3 DNA: TGTGCCAGCACGAACCACCCAGGGACTCATAATTCACCCCTCCACTTT; CDR3 protein: CASTNHPGTHNSPLHF
clone size: .; CDR3 length: 13; J gene: TRBJ2-1; D gene: .; V gene: TRBV7-2; CDR3 DNA: TGTGCCAGCAGCTCCGGGACGGTCAATGAGCAGTTCTTC; CDR3 protein: CASSSGTVNEQFF
clone size: few; CDR3 length: 11; J gene: TRBJ2-7; D gene: .; V gene: TRBV12-3/TRBV12-4; CDR3 DNA: TGTGCCAGCAGTTTAGGGTCAGGGCAGTACTTC; CDR3 protein: CASSLGSGQYF
clone size: .; CDR3 length: 11; J gene: TRBJ2-1; D gene: .; V gene: TRBV29-1; CDR3 DNA: TGCAGTTCTAGCGAGTACAATGAGCAGTTCTTC; CDR3 protein: CSSSEYNEQFF
clone size: few; CDR3 length: 16; J gene: TRBJ2-2; D gene: TRBD2; V gene: TRBV19; CDR3 DNA: TGTGCCAGTAGTAGCCGACTAGCGGAATACACCGGGGAGCTGTTTTTT; CDR3 protein: CASSSRLAEYTGELFF
clone size: once; CDR3 length: 15; J gene: TRBJ1-4; D gene: .; V gene: TRBV6-1; CDR3 DNA: TGTGCCAGCAGTCCCAGCTCGGGCACTAATGAAAAACTGTTTTTT; CDR3 protein: CASSPSSGTNEKLFF
clone size: few; CDR3 length: 12; J gene: TRBJ2-1; D gene: .; V gene: TRBV13; CDR3 DNA: TGTGCCACCGAGGCGGGACACAATGAGCAGTTCTTC; CDR3 protein: CATEAGHNEQFF
clone size: few; CDR3 length: 13; J gene: TRBJ2-1; D gene: .; V gene: TRBV27; CDR3 DNA: TGTGCCAGCAGCCCGGGGACTCAGAATGAGCAGTTCTTC; CDR3 protein: CASSPGTQNEQFF
clone size: .; CDR3 length: 14; J gene: TRBJ2-1; D gene: .; V gene: TRBV9; CDR3 DNA: TGTGCCAGCAGCGAGTTCCAAGGAGGGGATGAGCAGTTCTTC; CDR3 protein: CASSEFQGGDEQFF
clone size: few; CDR3 length: 16; J gene: TRBJ2-5; D gene: .; V gene: TRBV7-2; CDR3 DNA: TGTGCCAGCAGCTTAGGCCTCCGCCCGTTCGGAGAGACCCAGTACTTC; CDR3 protein: CASSLGLRPFGETQYF
clone size: few; CDR3 length: 15; J gene: TRBJ2-1; D gene: .; V gene: TRBV29-1; CDR3 DNA: TGCAGCGCCGAGGAGGTGGGGCGCTCCTACAATGAGCAGTTCTTC; CDR3 protein: CSAEEVGRSYNEQFF
clone size: .; CDR3 length: 15; J gene: TRBJ1-2; D gene: TRBD1; V gene: TRBV6-2/TRBV6-3; CDR3 DNA: TGTGCCAGCAGTGCTGGACAGGGAGTTAACTATGGCTACACCTTC; CDR3 protein: CASSAGQGVNYGYTF
clone size: few; CDR3 length: 14; J gene: TRBJ1-1; D gene: TRBD1; V gene: TRBV11-2; CDR3 DNA: TGTGCCAGCAGCTTAGAAGGGACAGGGGCTGAAGCTTTCTTT; CDR3 protein: CASSLEGTGAEAFF
clone size: .; CDR3 length: 14; J gene: TRBJ2-3; D gene: .; V gene: TRBV12-3/TRBV12-4; CDR3 DNA: TGTGCCAGCACCCGAGCTTCGCGCACAGATACGCAGTATTTT; CDR3 protein: CASTRASRTDTQYF
clone size: .; CDR3 length: 15; J gene: TRBJ1-2; D gene: .; V gene: TRBV5-1; CDR3 DNA: TGCGCCAGCAGCCCGACGGGGCCTCCGGACTATGGCTACACCTTC; CDR3 protein: CASSPTGPPDYGYTF
clone size: .; CDR3 length: 15; J gene: TRBJ2-7; D gene: .; V gene: TRBV6-2/TRBV6-3; CDR3 DNA: TGTGCCAGCAGTTGGCAGGAACCGAGGTCGAGCGAGCAGTACTTC; CDR3 protein: CASSWQEPRSSEQYF
clone size: .; CDR3 length: 14; J gene: TRBJ2-3; D gene: .; V gene: TRBV2; CDR3 DNA: TGTGCCAGCAGTGCGAGGACTAGCACAGATACGCAGTATTTT; CDR3 protein: CASSARTSTDTQYF
clone size: few; CDR3 length: 15; J gene: TRBJ2-2; D gene: TRBD2; V gene: TRBV29-1; CDR3 DNA: TGCAGCGTTGGTCAGCGCCGGCGGGGGGGCGGGGAGCTGTTTTTT; CDR3 protein: CSVGQRRRGGGELFF
clone size: .; CDR3 length: 14; J gene: TRBJ1-1; D gene: .; V gene: TRBV30; CDR3 DNA: TGTGCCTCGGACGTGAGGGGGGAGAACACTGAAGCTTTCTTT; CDR3 protein: CASDVRGENTEAFF
clone size: .; CDR3 length: 13; J gene: TRBJ1-1; D gene: .; V gene: TRBV10-3; CDR3 DNA: TGTGCCACACAACAGGGAATGAACACTGAAGCTTTCTTT; CDR3 protein: CATQQGMNTEAFF
clone size: .; CDR3 length: 15; J gene: TRBJ2-5; D gene: .; V gene: TRBV5-1; CDR3 DNA: TGCGCCAGCGGACAAGGGGGGAGGGCCGATGAGACCCAGTACTTC; CDR3 protein: CASGQGGRADETQYF
clone size: few; CDR3 length: 15; J gene: TRBJ2-1; D gene: .; V gene: TRBV7-9; CDR3 DNA: TGTGCCAGCAGCCCTAGAGGGGGGGGACTACACTCTCCGTTCTTC; CDR3 protein: CASSPRGGGLHSPFF
clone size: .; CDR3 length: 13; J gene: TRBJ1-1; D gene: .; V gene: TRBV4-2; CDR3 DNA: TGTGCCAGCAGCCAAGAGAGGGCCGAGTCGGCTTTCTTT; CDR3 protein: CASSQERAESAFF
clone size: .; CDR3 length: 14; J gene: TRBJ1-2; D gene: TRBD1; V gene: TRBV7-2; CDR3 DNA: TGTGCCAGCATCTCAGGGGGCGTCTATGTTGGCTACACCTTC; CDR3 protein: CASISGGVYVGYTF
clone size: .; CDR3 length: 15; J gene: TRBJ2-3; D gene: .; V gene: TRBV9; CDR3 DNA: TGTGCCAGCAGCGCCGAACATATTAACACAGATACGCAGTATTTT; CDR3 protein: CASSAEHINTDTQYF
clone size: .; CDR3 length: 15; J gene: TRBJ1-1; D gene: .; V gene: TRBV19; CDR3 DNA: TGTGCCAGTACTCTCGGGGGCCCTGAGAACACTGAAGCTTTCTTT; CDR3 protein: CASTLGGPENTEAFF
clone size: .; CDR3 length: 15; J gene: TRBJ1-6; D gene: TRBD1; V gene: TRBV10-2; CDR3 DNA: TGCGCCAGCAGAGACGGGACAGGGGGTGATTCACCCCTCCACTTT; CDR3 protein: CASRDGTGGDSPLHF
clone size: few; CDR3 length: 12; J gene: TRBJ1-2; D gene: .; V gene: TRBV29-1; CDR3 DNA: TGCAGCGTCCGAGAATCGGCCTATGGCTACACCTTC; CDR3 protein: CSVRESAYGYTF
clone size: many; CDR3 length: 14; J gene: TRBJ1-5; D gene: .; V gene: TRBV6-5; CDR3 DNA: TGTGCCAGCAGTTACGGCAGCGGCAATCAGCCCCAGCATTTT; CDR3 protein: CASSYGSGNQPQHF
clone size: .; CDR3 length: 15; J gene: TRBJ1-4; D gene: .; V gene: TRBV4-3; CDR3 DNA: TGCGCCAGCAGCCAAGACAGGGCAGGGCAAGAAAAACTGTTTTTT; CDR3 protein: CASSQDRAGQEKLFF
clone size: .; CDR3 length: 15; J gene: TRBJ2-6; D gene: TRBD2; V gene: TRBV6-5; CDR3 DNA: TGTGCCAGCAGTTTGGGACTATTTGGGGCCAACGTCCTGACTTTC; CDR3 protein: CASSLGLFGANVLTF
clone size: few; CDR3 length: 13; J gene: TRBJ2-3; D gene: .; V gene: TRBV21-1; CDR3 DNA: TGTGCCAGCCCCCCGGGTGACACAGATACGCAGTATTTT; CDR3 protein: CASPPGDTDTQYF
clone size: few; CDR3 length: 14; J gene: TRBJ2-5; D gene: TRBD1; V gene: TRBV7-2; CDR3 DNA: TGTGCCAGCGGCGGGCAGGGGGCGCAGGAGACCCAGTACTTC; CDR3 protein: CASGGQGAQETQYF
clone size: .; CDR3 length: 16; J gene: TRBJ2-1; D gene: .; V gene: TRBV18; CDR3 DNA: TGTGCCAGCTCACCACTGGAGCGTACTGCGAACAATGAGCAGTTCTTC; CDR3 protein: CASSPLERTANNEQFF
clone size: many; CDR3 length: 13; J gene: TRBJ2-1; D gene: TRBD2; V gene: TRBV10-3; CDR3 DNA: TGTGCCATCAGTGGCGGGAGTGGCAATGAGCAGTTCTTC; CDR3 protein: CAISGGSGNEQFF
clone size: .; CDR3 length: 15; J gene: TRBJ2-5; D gene: .; V gene: TRBV7-3; CDR3 DNA: TGTGCCAGCAGCTTAACGTCGTTAAGCGGAGAGACCCAGTACTTC; CDR3 protein: CASSLTSLSGETQYF
clone size: few; CDR3 length: 19; J gene: TRBJ2-1; D gene: TRBD1; V gene: TRBV15; CDR3 DNA: TGTGCCACCAGCCCCCGGACAGGCAGTTCGAGGGGGTCCTACAATGAGCAGTTCTTC; CDR3 protein: CATSPRTGSSRGSYNEQFF
clone size: .; CDR3 length: 13; J gene: TRBJ2-7; D gene: TRBD2; V gene: TRBV12-3/TRBV12-4; CDR3 DNA: TGTGCCACTCAGGCGGGAGAGGTCTACGAGCAGTACTTC; CDR3 protein: CATQAGEVYEQYF
clone size: few; CDR3 length: 11; J gene: TRBJ2-1; D gene: .; V gene: TRBV20-1; CDR3 DNA: TGCAGTGCCGCCCAGACTGTAGAGCAGTTCTTC; CDR3 protein: CSAAQTVEQFF
clone size: .; CDR3 length: 10; J gene: TRBJ2-6; D gene: .; V gene: TRBV18; CDR3 DNA: TGTGCCAGCTCAGATGACGTCCTGACTTTC; CDR3 protein: CASSDDVLTF
clone size: .; CDR3 length: 11; J gene: TRBJ2-1; D gene: .; V gene: TRBV20-1; CDR3 DNA: TGCAGTGCCTCGGGACCTTCCTGGCAGTTCTTC; CDR3 protein: CSASGPSWQFF
clone size: .; CDR3 length: 21; J gene: TRBJ2-6; D gene: TRBD1; V gene: TRBV5-4; CDR3 DNA: TGTGCCAGCAGCTGGGGGACAGGAGCCCCTCCCTTTATCTCTGGGGCCAACGTCCTGACTTTC; CDR3 protein: CASSWGTGAPPFISGANVLTF